The TCR beta chain described here comes from a study of shared clonotypes between healthy human individuals. Study-level findings and limits: Estimated richness was generally greater in naive than memory subsets. Naive CD4 clonotypes overlapped across a few donors at roughly 5.1%. Non-shared clonotypes had lower generation probabilities than clonotypes shared by all four sorted-subset donors.

Terminally differentiated effector memory CD45RA+ cells were excluded from the naive CD8 cells, which were CD45RO-negative and positively selected for CCR7. The CDR3 is 16 amino acids. Germline loops: CDR1 KGHSH, CDR2 LQKENI. Trimming took 2 bases from V and 2 from J, leaving 12 bases between them. The DNA input per sorted-subset replicate PCR was about 220 ng, corresponding to around 30,000 T cell genomes. Measured with immunoSEQ multiplex PCR; TCRdb has only the in-frame clones, and not every one. The repertoire consists of about 2.2 million clones, with around 93% occurring once and the leading ten covering 1.5% to 2%. This clone has a single count. The antigen remains unidentified.

Sequencing input: naive CD8+ T cells from PBMCs. The chain links TRBV18 to TRBJ2-2, with a weak D call TRBD1 (6 bases). The clonotype was recovered from a man aged 18-30 years in good health. Some clones in this sample may be carry-over from other donors' samples. The CDR3 loop reads CASSPYRDTNTGELFF. In DNA, the CDR3 is TGTGCCAGCTCACCATATAGGGACACAAACACCGGGGAGCTGTTTTTT.